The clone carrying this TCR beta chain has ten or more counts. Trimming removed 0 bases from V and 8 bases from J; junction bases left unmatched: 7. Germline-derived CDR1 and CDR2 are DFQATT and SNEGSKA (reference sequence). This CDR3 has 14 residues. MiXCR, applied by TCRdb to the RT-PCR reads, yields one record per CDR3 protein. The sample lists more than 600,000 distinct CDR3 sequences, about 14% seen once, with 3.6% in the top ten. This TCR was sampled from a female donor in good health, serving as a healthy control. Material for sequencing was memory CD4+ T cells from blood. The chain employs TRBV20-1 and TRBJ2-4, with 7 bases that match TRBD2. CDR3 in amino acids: CSARDRTGGYIQYF. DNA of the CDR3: TGCAGTGCTAGAGATCGAACGGGAGGATACATTCAGTACTTC.